What follows describes a single T cell receptor (beta chain). Its cognate antigen is unknown. Expansion with viral peptide pools was applied to antigen-specific CD4+ T cells by the ViraFEST assay prior to sequencing. Following 10 days of culture, CD4+ T cells were isolated. The individual was infected with SARS-CoV-2 between March and December 2020, as confirmed by PCR. This entry comes from a study of vaccination effects on CD4 cells after COVID-19. Overall study findings and caveats: Marked clonal contraction of both clone types appeared late after vaccination.

The CDR3 is 14 residues long. Germline lookup yields CDR1 SEHNR and CDR2 FQNEAQ (reference sequence). The V end lost 1 base, the J end lost 4 bases, and 10 bases lay between the germline ends. Libraries were prepared by immunoSEQ multiplex PCR; TCRdb keeps only in-frame clonotypes and omits some of them. The table includes some 40,000 clones, around 73% detected once. Source: CD4+ T cells from PBMCs cultured with HCoV-NL63 spike peptides, taken before COVID-19 vaccination. The origin of this receptor is a human donor who had a prior SARS-CoV-2 infection. This chain links TRBV7-9 with TRBJ1-1; perhaps TRBD1 as D (5 bases). The CDR3 loop is CASSLGGVPTEAFF. The CDR3 coding sequence is TGTGCCAGCAGCTTAGGAGGGGTGCCCACTGAAGCTTTCTTT.